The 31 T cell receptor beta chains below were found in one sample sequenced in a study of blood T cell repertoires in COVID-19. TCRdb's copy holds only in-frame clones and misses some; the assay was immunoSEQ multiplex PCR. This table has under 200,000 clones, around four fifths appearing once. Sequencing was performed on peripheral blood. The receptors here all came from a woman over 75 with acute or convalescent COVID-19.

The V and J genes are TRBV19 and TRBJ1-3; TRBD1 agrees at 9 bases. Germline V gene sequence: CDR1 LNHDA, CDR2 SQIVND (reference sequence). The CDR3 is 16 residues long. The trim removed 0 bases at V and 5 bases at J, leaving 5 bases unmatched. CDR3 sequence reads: CASSIDRTGDRNTIYF. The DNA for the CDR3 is TGTGCCAGTAGTATAGATCGGACAGGGGACCGAAACACCATATATTTT.

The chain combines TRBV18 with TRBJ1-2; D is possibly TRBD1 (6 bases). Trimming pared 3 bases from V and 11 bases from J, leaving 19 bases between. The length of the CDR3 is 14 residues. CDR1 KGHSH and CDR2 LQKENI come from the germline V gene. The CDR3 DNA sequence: TGTGCCAGCTCACCTTGGGGGACAACCGTGGGGTACACCTTC. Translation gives CASSPWGTTVGYTF.

CDR3 nucleotide sequence: TGTGCCAGCAGCTTAGGGGGTACAGGCTCCTCTGGAAACACCATATATTTT. Protein product: CASSLGGTGSSGNTIYF. The V and J genes are TRBV7-9 and TRBJ1-3, with D possibly TRBD1 on 5 matching bases. This CDR3 has 17 residues. V shed 1 base and J shed 0 bases, with 13 bases lying between them. Germline V gene data show CDR1 as SEHNR and CDR2 as FQNEAQ (reference sequence).

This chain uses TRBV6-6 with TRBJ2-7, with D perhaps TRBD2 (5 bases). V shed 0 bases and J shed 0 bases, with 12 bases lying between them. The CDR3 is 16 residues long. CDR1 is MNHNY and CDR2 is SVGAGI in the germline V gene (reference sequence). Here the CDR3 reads CASSYSKAGNSYEQYF. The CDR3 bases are TGTGCCAGCAGTTACTCGAAGGCGGGTAACTCCTACGAGCAGTACTTC.

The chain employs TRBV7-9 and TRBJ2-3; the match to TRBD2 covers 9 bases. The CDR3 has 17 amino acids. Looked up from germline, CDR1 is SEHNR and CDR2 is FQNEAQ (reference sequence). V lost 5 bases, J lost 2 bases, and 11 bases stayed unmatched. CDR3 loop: CASSPGLAPWSTDTQYF. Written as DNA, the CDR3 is TGTGCCAGCAGCCCGGGACTAGCCCCCTGGTCCACAGATACGCAGTATTTT. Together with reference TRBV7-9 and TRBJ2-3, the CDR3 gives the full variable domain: DTGVSQNPRHKITKRGQNVTFRCDPISEHNRLYWYRQTLGQGPEFLTYFQNEAQLEKSRLLSDRFSAERPKGSFSTLEIQRTEQGDSAMYLCASSPGLAPWSTDTQYFGPGTRLTVL.

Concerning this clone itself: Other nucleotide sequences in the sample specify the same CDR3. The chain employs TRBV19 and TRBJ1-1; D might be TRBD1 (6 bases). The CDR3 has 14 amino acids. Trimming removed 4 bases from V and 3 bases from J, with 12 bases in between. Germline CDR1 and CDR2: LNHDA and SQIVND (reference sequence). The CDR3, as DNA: TGTGCCAGTAGTAGTCAGGGGAGGGACACTGAAGCTTTCTTT. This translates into CASSSQGRDTEAFF.

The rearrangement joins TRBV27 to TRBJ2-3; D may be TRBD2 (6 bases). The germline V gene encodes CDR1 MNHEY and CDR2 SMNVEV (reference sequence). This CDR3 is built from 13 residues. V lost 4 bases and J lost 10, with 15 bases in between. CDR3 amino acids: CASSSRLGRAQYF. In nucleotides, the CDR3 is TGTGCCAGCAGTTCCAGACTAGGACGAGCGCAGTATTTT.

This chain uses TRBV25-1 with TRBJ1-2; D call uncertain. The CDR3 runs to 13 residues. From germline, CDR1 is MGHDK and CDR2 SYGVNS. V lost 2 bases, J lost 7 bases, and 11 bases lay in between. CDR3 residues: CASSETETGGYTF. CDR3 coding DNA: TGTGCCAGCAGTGAAACGGAAACGGGTGGCTACACCTTC.

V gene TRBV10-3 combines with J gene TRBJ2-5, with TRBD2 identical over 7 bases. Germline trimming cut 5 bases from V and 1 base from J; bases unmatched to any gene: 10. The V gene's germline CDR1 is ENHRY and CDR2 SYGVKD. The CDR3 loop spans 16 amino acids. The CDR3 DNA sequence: TGTGCCATCAGTCCTGGGGCTAGCGGAGCCCAAGAGACCCAGTACTTC. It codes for CAISPGASGAQETQYF.

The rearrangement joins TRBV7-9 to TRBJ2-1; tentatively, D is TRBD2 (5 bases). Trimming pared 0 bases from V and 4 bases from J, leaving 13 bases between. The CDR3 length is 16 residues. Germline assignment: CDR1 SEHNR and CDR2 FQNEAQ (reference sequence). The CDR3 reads CASSLALPGYYNEQFF. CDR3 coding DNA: TGTGCCAGCAGCTTAGCGCTCCCGGGATATTACAATGAGCAGTTCTTC.

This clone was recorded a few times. The CDR3 loop reads CASRGDSWTYGYTF. The CDR3 DNA reads TGTGCCAGTAGAGGGGACAGTTGGACCTATGGCTACACCTTC. This sequence joins TRBV19 and TRBJ1-2; TRBD1 aligns across 7 bases. The CDR3 sequence is 14 residues long. Unmatched junction bases numbered 8, after V lost 6 bases and J lost 4 bases. In germline, CDR1 is LNHDA, CDR2 SQIVND (reference sequence).

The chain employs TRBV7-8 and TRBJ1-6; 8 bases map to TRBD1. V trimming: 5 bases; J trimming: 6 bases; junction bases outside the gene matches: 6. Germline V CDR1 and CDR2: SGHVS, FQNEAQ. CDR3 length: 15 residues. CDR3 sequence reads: CASSASGQGNSPLHF. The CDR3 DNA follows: TGTGCCAGCAGCGCCTCCGGACAGGGTAATTCACCCCTCCACTTT.

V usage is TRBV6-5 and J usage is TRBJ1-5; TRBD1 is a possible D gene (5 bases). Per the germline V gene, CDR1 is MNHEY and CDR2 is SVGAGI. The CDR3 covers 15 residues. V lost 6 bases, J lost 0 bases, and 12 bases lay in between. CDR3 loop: CASSPTVYSNQPQHF. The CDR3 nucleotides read TGTGCCAGCAGCCCGACAGTTTATAGCAATCAGCCCCAGCATTTT.

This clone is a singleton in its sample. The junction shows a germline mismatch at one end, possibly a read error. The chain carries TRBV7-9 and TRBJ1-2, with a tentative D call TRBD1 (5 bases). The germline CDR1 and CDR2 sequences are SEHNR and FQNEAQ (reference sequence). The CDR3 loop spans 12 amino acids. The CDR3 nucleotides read TGTGCCAGCAGCCCCCGCCTGGGGACTACTTACTTC. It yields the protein CASSPRLGTTYF.

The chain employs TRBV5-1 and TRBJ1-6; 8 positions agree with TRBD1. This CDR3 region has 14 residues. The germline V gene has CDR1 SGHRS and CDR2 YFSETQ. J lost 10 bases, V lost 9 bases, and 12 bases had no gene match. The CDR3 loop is CATKEDRVESPLHF. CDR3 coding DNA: TGCGCCACCAAGGAGGACAGGGTTGAGTCACCCCTCCACTTT. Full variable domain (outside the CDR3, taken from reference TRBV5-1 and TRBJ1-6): KAGVTQTPRYLIKTRGQQVTLSCSPISGHRSVSWYQQTPGQGLQFLFEYFSETQRNKGNFPGRFSGRQFSNSRSEMNVSTLELGDSALYLCATKEDRVESPLHFGNGTRLTVT.

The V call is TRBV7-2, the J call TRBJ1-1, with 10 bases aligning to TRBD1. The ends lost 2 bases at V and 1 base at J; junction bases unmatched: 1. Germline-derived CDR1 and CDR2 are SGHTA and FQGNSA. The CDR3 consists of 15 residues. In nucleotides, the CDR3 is TGTGCCAGCAGCTTAAGGGACAGGGGGAACACTGAAGCTTTCTTT. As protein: CASSLRDRGNTEAFF. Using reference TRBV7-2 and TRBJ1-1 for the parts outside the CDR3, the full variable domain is GAGVSQSPSNKVTEKGKDVELRCDPISGHTALYWYRQSLGQGLEFLIYFQGNSAPDKSGLPSDRFSAERTGGSVSTLTIQRTQQEDSAVYLCASSLRDRGNTEAFFGQGTRLTVV.

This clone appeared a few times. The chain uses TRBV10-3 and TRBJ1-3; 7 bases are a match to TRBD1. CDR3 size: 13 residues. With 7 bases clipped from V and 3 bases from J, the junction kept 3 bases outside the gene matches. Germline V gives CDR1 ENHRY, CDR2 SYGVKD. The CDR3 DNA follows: TGTGCCATCACCGGGACAGTTGGAAACACCATATATTTT. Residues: CAITGTVGNTIYF.

The CDR3 bases are TGTGCCAGCAGCTCCGCGGACAGATCCTACGAGCAGTACTTC. Its translation is CASSSADRSYEQYF. The rearrangement links TRBV5-4 to TRBJ2-7; maybe TRBD1 (6 bases). The CDR3 has 14 residues. CDR1 is SGHNT and CDR2 is YYREEE in the germline V gene (reference sequence). Trimming left V 3 bases short and J 1 base short, with 11 bases between.

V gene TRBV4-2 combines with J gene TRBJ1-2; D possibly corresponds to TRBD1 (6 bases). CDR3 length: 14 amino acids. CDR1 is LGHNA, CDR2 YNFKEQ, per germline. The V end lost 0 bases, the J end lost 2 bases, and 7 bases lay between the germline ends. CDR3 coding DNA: TGTGCCAGCAGCCAAGATACAGGGAACTATGGCTACACCTTC. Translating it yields CASSQDTGNYGYTF.

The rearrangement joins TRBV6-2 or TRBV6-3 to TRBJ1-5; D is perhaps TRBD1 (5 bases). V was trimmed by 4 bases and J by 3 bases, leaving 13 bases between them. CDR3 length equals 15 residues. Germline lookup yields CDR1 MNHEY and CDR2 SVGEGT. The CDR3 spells CASSFDSNLNQPQHF. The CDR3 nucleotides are TGTGCCAGCAGTTTTGACAGTAACCTCAATCAGCCCCAGCATTTT.

CDR3: CASSRQGSNSPLHF. The CDR3 nucleotides read TGTGCCAGCAGCCGACAGGGGAGCAATTCACCCCTCCACTTT. The gene calls are TRBV7-3 and TRBJ1-6; TRBD1 agrees at 8 bases. Germline V gives CDR1 SGHTA, CDR2 FQGTGA. The CDR3 covers 14 residues. V shed 5 bases, J shed 7 bases, and the junction held 4 bases outside the gene matches.

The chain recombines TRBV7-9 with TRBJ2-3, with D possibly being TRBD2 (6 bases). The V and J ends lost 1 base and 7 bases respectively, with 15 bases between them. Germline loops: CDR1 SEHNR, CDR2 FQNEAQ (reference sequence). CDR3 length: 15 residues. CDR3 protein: CASSLVGGTRNTQYF. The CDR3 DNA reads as TGTGCCAGCAGCTTAGTAGGCGGGACCCGGAATACGCAGTATTTT.

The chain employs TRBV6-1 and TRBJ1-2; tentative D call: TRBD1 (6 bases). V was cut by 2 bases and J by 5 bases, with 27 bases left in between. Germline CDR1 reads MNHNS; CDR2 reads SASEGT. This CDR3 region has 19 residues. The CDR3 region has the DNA TGTGCCAGCAGTGAATCAACAATGAGGGGGTCAGGATCCAGATATGGCTACACCTTC. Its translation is CASSESTMRGSGSRYGYTF.

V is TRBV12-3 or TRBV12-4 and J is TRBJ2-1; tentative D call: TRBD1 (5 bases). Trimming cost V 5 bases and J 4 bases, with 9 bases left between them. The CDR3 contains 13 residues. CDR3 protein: CASSRTLYNEQFF. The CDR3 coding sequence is TGTGCCAGCAGTCGGACACTATACAATGAGCAGTTCTTC.

The CDR3 region is CASGQVGNEQFF. DNA for the CDR3: TGTGCCAGCGGACAGGTTGGCAATGAGCAGTTCTTC. The V call is TRBV18, the J call TRBJ2-1; TRBD1 matches 7 bases. The CDR3 runs to 12 residues. Germline V gene data show CDR1 as KGHSH and CDR2 as LQKENI. V was pared by 8 bases and J by 6 bases, with 4 bases of the junction left unmatched.

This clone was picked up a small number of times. CDR3 bases: TGTGCCAGCAGCCTAGGACAGGGTAGCTCCTACGAGCAGTACTTC. Protein product: CASSLGQGSSYEQYF. The V call is TRBV6-5, the J call TRBJ2-7, with TRBD1 matching 8 bases. J gave up 0 bases and V 6 bases, and 7 bases lay outside the gene matches. This CDR3 spans 15 amino acids. Per the germline V gene, CDR1 is MNHEY and CDR2 is SVGAGI.

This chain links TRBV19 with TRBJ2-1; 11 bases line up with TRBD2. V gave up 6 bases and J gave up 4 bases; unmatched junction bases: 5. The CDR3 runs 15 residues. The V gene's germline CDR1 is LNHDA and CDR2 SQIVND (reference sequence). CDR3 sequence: CASSKGLAAYNEQFF. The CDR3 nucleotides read TGTGCCAGTAGCAAGGGACTAGCGGCTTACAATGAGCAGTTCTTC.

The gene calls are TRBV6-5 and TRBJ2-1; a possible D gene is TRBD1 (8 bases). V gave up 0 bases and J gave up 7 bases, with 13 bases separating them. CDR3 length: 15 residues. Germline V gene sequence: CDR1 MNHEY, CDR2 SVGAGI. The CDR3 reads CASSYSQGGGNEQFF. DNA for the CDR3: TGTGCCAGCAGTTACTCACAGGGGGGGGGAAATGAGCAGTTCTTC.

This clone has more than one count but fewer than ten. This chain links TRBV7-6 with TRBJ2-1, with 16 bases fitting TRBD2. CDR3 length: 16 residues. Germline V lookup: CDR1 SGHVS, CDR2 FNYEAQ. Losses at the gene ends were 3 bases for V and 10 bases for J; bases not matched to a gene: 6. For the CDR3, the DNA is TGTGCCAGCAGCTTTGGGACTAGCGGGAGGGTTGGGGAGCAGTTCTTC. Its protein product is CASSFGTSGRVGEQFF.

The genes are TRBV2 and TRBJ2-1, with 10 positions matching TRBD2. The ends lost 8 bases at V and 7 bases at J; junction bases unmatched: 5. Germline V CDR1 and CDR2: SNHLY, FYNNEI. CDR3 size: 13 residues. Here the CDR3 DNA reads TGTGCCAGCTGGGGACTAGCGAGTAATGAGCAGTTCTTC. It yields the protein CASWGLASNEQFF.

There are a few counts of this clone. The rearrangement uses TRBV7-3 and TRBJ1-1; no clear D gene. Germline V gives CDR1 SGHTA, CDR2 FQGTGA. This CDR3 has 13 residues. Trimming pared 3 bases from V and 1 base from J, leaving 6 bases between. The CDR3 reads CASSLTPNTEAFF. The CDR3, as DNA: TGTGCCAGCAGCTTGACACCGAACACTGAAGCTTTCTTT.